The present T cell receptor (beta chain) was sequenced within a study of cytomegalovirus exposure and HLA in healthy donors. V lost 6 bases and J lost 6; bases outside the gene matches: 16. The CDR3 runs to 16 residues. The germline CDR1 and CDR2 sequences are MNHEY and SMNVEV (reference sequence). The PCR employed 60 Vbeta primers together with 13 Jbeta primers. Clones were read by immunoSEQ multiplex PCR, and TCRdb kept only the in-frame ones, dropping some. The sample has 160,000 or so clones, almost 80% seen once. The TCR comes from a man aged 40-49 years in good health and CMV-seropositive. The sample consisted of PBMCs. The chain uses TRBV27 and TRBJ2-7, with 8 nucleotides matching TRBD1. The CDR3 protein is CASRVWGQEALGEQYF. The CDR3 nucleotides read TGTGCCAGCAGGGTCTGGGGACAGGAGGCTCTGGGCGAGCAGTACTTC.